The 16 T cell receptor beta chains reported below all come from one sample, sequenced in a study of CD8+CD57+ T cells in acquired aplastic anemia. Only patients with CD8+CD57+ cell expansion on flow cytometry were chosen for sequencing. The TCR beta profiling, which covered VDJ combination and CDR3 sequence, was carried out using genomic DNA as the template. TCRdb reprocessed the reads with MiXCR, giving one entry per CDR3 protein. The data hold hundreds of thousands of distinct CDR3 sequences, with approximately 51% observed a single time. Input material: sorted CD4+, CD8+, or CD8+CD57+ T cells (not recorded which) from PBMCs. These receptor sequences come from a human donor with aplastic anemia.

The sample holds a few counts of this clonotype. This rearrangement joins TRBV30 to TRBJ1-2; the D is unclear. Looked up from germline, CDR1 is GTSNPN and CDR2 is SVGIG (reference sequence). V lost 4 bases, J lost 8 bases, and 14 bases lay in between. CDR3 length: 12 residues. The CDR3 bases are TGTGCCTGGAACCACCGAGAGGGCGGCTACACCTTC. Translated: CAWNHREGGYTF.

This clonotype has at least ten counts. The CDR3 here is CASSPWTGSDYEQYF. CDR3 nucleotide sequence: TGTGCCAGCAGCCCCTGGACAGGGTCCGACTACGAGCAGTACTTC. The J gene is TRBJ2-7, the V gene TRBV11-2; 8 bases are a match to TRBD1. Germline CDR1 SGHAT, CDR2 FQNNGV. The trim removed 5 bases at V and 3 bases at J, leaving 9 bases unmatched. This CDR3 has 15 residues.

This clonotype has just a few counts. The chain employs TRBV20-1 and TRBJ2-7; D call uncertain. The CDR3 runs to 12 residues. Between the trimmed V and J ends, which lost 3 bases and 3 bases, there was a span of 9 bases. CDR1 DFQATT and CDR2 SNEGSKA come from the germline V gene (reference sequence). The CDR3 is CSASEQSYEQYF. DNA of the CDR3: TGCAGTGCTAGTGAACAGAGCTACGAGCAGTACTTC.

In this sample, this clonotype turned up a few times. V usage is TRBV4-2 and J usage is TRBJ2-7; 9 nucleotides match TRBD1. CDR3 size: 15 residues. From germline, CDR1 is LGHNA and CDR2 YNFKEQ. V was pared by 4 bases and J by 2 bases, with 6 bases of the junction left unmatched. CDR3 region: CASSLGTGIAYEQYF. In DNA, the CDR3 is TGTGCCAGCAGCCTCGGGACAGGGATAGCCTACGAGCAGTACTTC.

As for this clonotype: A clone one base away is much larger, so this may be a read error. The rearrangement links TRBV9 to TRBJ1-2; tentatively, D is TRBD1 (6 bases). Germline V gene lookup returns CDR1 SGDLS and CDR2 YYNGEE. The CDR3 has 16 amino acids. Between the trimmed V and J ends, which lost 0 bases and 4 bases, there was a span of 16 bases. In nucleotides, the CDR3 is TGTGCCAGCAGCGTAGAGAGGGGGGGGAGAACCTATGGCTACACCTTC. Protein product: CASSVERGGRTYGYTF.

This chain joins TRBV7-6 and TRBJ2-3, with 11 bases that match TRBD2. From germline, CDR1 is SGHVS and CDR2 FNYEAQ. CDR3 length: 17 residues. V lost 0 bases, J lost 1 base, and 3 bases stayed unmatched. This CDR3 is CASSLASGGGRTDTQYF. CDR3 DNA: TGTGCCAGCAGCTTAGCTAGCGGGGGGGGACGCACAGATACGCAGTATTTT.

The chain has TRBV3-1 and TRBJ2-2, with 8 nucleotides matching TRBD1. The CDR3 sequence is 16 residues long. Germline V gene data show CDR1 as LGHDT and CDR2 as YNNKEL (reference sequence). The V segment lost 5 bases and the J segment 1 base; nucleotides outside the gene matches: 6. The CDR3 loop reads CASSLWTGLNTGELFF. The CDR3 DNA is TGTGCCAGCAGCTTATGGACAGGGCTGAACACCGGGGAGCTGTTTTTT.

This chain links TRBV11-2 with TRBJ2-1; D perhaps matches TRBD1 (5 bases). The CDR3 is 11 amino acids. The ends were cut back, 6 bases at V and 10 bases at J, with 10 bases in the middle. Per the germline V gene, CDR1 is SGHAT and CDR2 is FQNNGV. The CDR3 DNA is TGTGCCAGCAGTCAGGACACAGAGCAGTTCTTC. This gives the protein CASSQDTEQFF.

This clonotype was detected many times. V gene TRBV5-1 combines with J gene TRBJ1-6; tentative D call: TRBD1 (5 bases). Trimming took off 3 bases at V and 7 bases at J, with 11 bases between the two ends. CDR1 is SGHRS and CDR2 is YFSETQ in the germline V gene. The CDR3 runs 14 residues. The CDR3 is CASSSDTGNSPLHF. CDR3 sequence (DNA): TGCGCCAGCAGCTCGGACACGGGCAATTCACCCCTCCACTTT.

The chain is built from TRBV20-1 and TRBJ2-7; 8 positions agree with TRBD1. This CDR3 has 15 amino acids. The V and J ends lost 1 base and 0 bases, in that order; junction bases with no gene match: 5. Germline CDR1 and CDR2: DFQATT and SNEGSKA (reference sequence). This chain's CDR3 is CSARVGTGPSYEQYF. The CDR3 coding sequence is TGCAGTGCTAGAGTGGGGACAGGACCCTCCTACGAGCAGTACTTC.

To note about this clonotype: The CDR3 carries no conserved terminal phenylalanine or tryptophan, so it likely arises from a read error. Because the CDR3's place on the DNA is in doubt, the DNA is left out and the CDR3 is given as listed by TCRdb. The chain employs TRBV7-8 and TRBJ2-6; no DNA check was done on the table's D call, TRBD1. The germline V gene has CDR1 SGHVS and CDR2 FQNEAQ. The CDR3 sequence runs 8 residues, both termini included. CDR3 protein: CASSPGTS.

This clonotype was observed at least ten times. The chain joins TRBV20-1 to TRBJ1-5; D not resolved. CDR1 DFQATT and CDR2 SNEGSKA come from the germline V gene (reference sequence). This CDR3 region has 13 residues. Trimming cost V 0 bases and J 6 bases, with 9 bases left between them. CDR3 DNA: TGCAGTGCTAGAGACCCTGGGTCTCAGCCCCAGCATTTT. The encoded protein is CSARDPGSQPQHF.

This clonotype was seen ten or more times. The chain recombines TRBV4-1 with TRBJ2-2; D is perhaps TRBD2 (5 bases). The germline gives CDR1 MGHRA, CDR2 YSYEKL. The CDR3 runs 14 residues. Trimming pared 0 bases from V and 6 bases from J, leaving 8 bases between. CDR3 residues: CASSQDEAAGELFF. As DNA, the CDR3 is TGCGCCAGCAGCCAAGATGAAGCGGCCGGGGAGCTGTTTTTT.

The sample holds many counts of this clonotype. The gene calls are TRBV11-3 and TRBJ2-1, with 8 bases identical to TRBD1. The CDR3 is 15 residues long. The V segment lost 1 base and the J segment 8 bases; nucleotides outside the gene matches: 7. Germline CDR1 is SGHNT and CDR2 is YENEEA. The CDR3 reads CASSLAGQDWDEQFF. CDR3 DNA: TGTGCCAGCAGCTTAGCGGGACAGGACTGGGATGAGCAGTTCTTC.

This chain uses TRBV14 with TRBJ2-7; no clear D gene. The end of the DNA fits TRBJ2-5 better, so the J call may be wrong. The CDR3 has 13 amino acids. Germline values: CDR1 SGHDN, CDR2 FVKESK. The CDR3 DNA is TGTGCCAGCAGCCGCGCTTTCGGGGAGACCCAGTACTTC. Translated: CASSRAFGETQYF.

Many counts were recorded for this clonotype. The chain combines TRBV15 with TRBJ2-5; unclear D gene. V shed 1 base and J shed 4 bases, with 19 bases lying between them. CDR3 length: 17 residues. CDR1 and CDR2 from the germline V gene are LNHNV and YYDKDF (reference sequence). The CDR3 spells CATSRVSGRLGGETQYF. CDR3 in DNA: TGTGCCACCAGCAGAGTTTCAGGTCGCCTGGGCGGAGAGACCCAGTACTTC.